This T cell receptor beta chain was captured in a study of T cells after yellow fever vaccination. Turning to the study itself: Preparation used SMART-Seq v4 Ultra Low Input for the low-cell-number fractions. Study-level points and caveats: Abundant clonotypes from the bulk population could contaminate FACS-sorted repertoires.

Generation of TCR cDNA used 5'RACE template switching (which added a universal primer site and UMIs). Via MiXCR, TCRdb re-called the 5' RACE reads, giving one row per CDR3 protein. Of around 550,000 distinct CDR3 sequences in the sample, 15% to 20% were seen once. This clonotype was recorded only once. Antigen specificity is unknown. With 3 bases removed from V and 5 bases from J, the gap between germline ends came to 11 bases. CDR1 and CDR2 from the germline V gene are SGHVS and FNYEAQ. CDR3 length equals 14 residues. The sample consisted of PBMCs, taken 15 days after the yellow fever booster vaccination. V and J are TRBV7-6 and TRBJ2-1; D not resolved. The sequence was collected from a man in his thirties or forties who received the YFV17D yellow fever vaccine. CDR3 in DNA: TGTGCCAGCAGCTTTACCGGAGTAGACAATGAGCAGTTCTTC. Translation gives CASSFTGVDNEQFF.